The clone carrying this T cell receptor (beta chain) was recorded a few times. Its antigen is still unknown. The entry originates in a study of early T cells in non-severe SARS-CoV-2 infection. For the study at large: RNA in bulk from unsorted whole blood was sequenced, and chains were unpaired. Findings and caveats of the study: VDJdb matching, biased toward anti-spike CD8 responses, missed private and CD4 specificities.

The germline V gene encodes CDR1 MNHEY and CDR2 SMNVEV (reference sequence). V shed 3 bases and J shed 2 bases, with 7 bases lying between them. The CDR3 consists of 13 residues. Each single cDNA molecule received a unique molecular identifier. From the 5' RACE reads, TCRdb called clonotypes with MiXCR, one entry per CDR3 protein. The data show 100,000 to 120,000 distinct CDR3 sequences, roughly 12% seen once. This sequence joins TRBV27 and TRBJ1-2, with unresolved D. The sequencing used whole blood, collected at baseline. This TCR derives from an adult who was a healthcare worker with PCR-confirmed SARS-CoV-2 infection or an uninfected control (not recorded which). CDR3 nucleotide sequence: TGTGCCAGCAGTTTCACGGGGAACTATGGCTACACCTTC. Translated: CASSFTGNYGYTF.